This T cell receptor beta chain was retrieved from a study of Ad26.COV2.S vaccination and SARS-CoV-2 variants. Overall study context: In the study, Ad26.COV2.S was injected intramuscularly once, or twice 56 days apart. Study conclusions and caveats: Across vaccine and placebo recipients, the breadth of non-spike TCRs was similar.

Described treatment: roughly 18 received Ad26.COV2.S at low or high dose, single or two shots; roughly five received placebo; per-sample allocation not given. Specimens were obtained on day 63 following the first vaccine or placebo injection. Ad26.COV2.S expressed prefusion-stabilized spike from the original Wuhan strain. The CDR3 runs to 19 residues. Germline V gene lookup returns CDR1 LNHDA and CDR2 SQIVND (reference sequence). V dropped 3 bases and J dropped 0; count of bases not matched to a gene: 14. In regard to this clone: As yet, its antigen is unknown.

This table comes from immunoSEQ multiplex PCR, and its TCRdb copy is limited to in-frame clones, with some not included. The repertoire includes about 420,000 clones, more than 75% of them detected once, and less than 4.5% sits in the top ten. The TCR comes from a person between 18 and 65 years old who received the Ad26.COV2.S COVID-19 vaccine or a placebo. This chain uses TRBV19 with TRBJ2-4, with 7 bases fitting TRBD1. The sequencing used peripheral blood, collected in a trial of Ad26.COV2.S vaccine versus placebo. The CDR3 DNA sequence: TGTGCCAGTAGTATTGGGACCGGGACAGTTCCTCTAGCCAAAAACATTCAGTACTTC. This translates into CASSIGTGTVPLAKNIQYF.